This T cell receptor (beta chain) was recovered during a study of cytomegalovirus exposure and HLA in healthy donors (dated by TCRdb to between 2016 and 2019). About the investigation overall: An earlier analysis of fewer than 750 of the donors reported about 260 Gb of sequence data and 90 million to 120 million unique TCR beta sequences obtained from roughly 170 million T cells. An early release covering around 630 HLA-typed donors comprised about 320 gigabases of sequencing data and around 80 million unique TCR sequences. The genetic ancestry cluster associated with self-reported Caucasian donors included 81% of the 300 to 450 genotyped donors. The aim of the study was to test whether cataloging public T cell receptors could identify signatures of past pathogen exposure. The study profiled the T cell repertoires of 500 to 800 subjects by immunosequencing and related them to cytomegalovirus serostatus. Along with the roughly 610-subject first cohort, a separate validation cohort of more than 90 different subjects was used. High-throughput TCR immunosequencing, statistical association of individual TCRs with disease status, and machine learning were combined to predict cytomegalovirus infection status. In a later analysis, previously published TCR beta repertoires from 666 donors were re-analyzed and high-resolution HLA genotyping was added so that TCR occurrence patterns could be studied. In the later analysis, no new phenotypic data were used to find candidate immune exposures; instead, reliance was placed on TCR beta sequences and their occurrence across donors. An earlier analysis of 587 of the donors applied high-throughput TCR beta sequencing to assess whether each TCR beta V gene segment acted as functional or pseudogenic. Donor age, sex, ethnicity and CMV serostatus were collected together with the repertoire data. Genome-wide SNP genotypes for about 65% of the 666 donors were used in a later genetic analysis, which treated that subset as a discovery cohort. All discovery cohort repertoires had been generated using a single sequencing platform. HLA typing covered class I and class II loci at four-digit resolution. Typing coverage varied by locus: about 620-630 donors for A, B, C, DRB1 and DQB1; more than 500 for DQA1; approximately 610 for DPA1; under 490 for DPB1. Roughly five DR-DQ haplotypes were handled as single units for association and clustering, since linkage in the cohort was strong. On average, around 200,000 unique TCR beta nucleotide sequences were sequenced per donor among some 430 genotyped donors of the cohort, with about 19% of those sequences being non-productive. Broader findings and caveats from the paper: Roughly 17 rarely observed V segments, including chromosome 9 orphons, were excluded from the earlier analysis of about 500 of the donors because counts were too low. This cohort had only TCR beta chains sequenced, and the lack of alpha or paired-chain data limited which features could be detected. Roughly uniform sequencing depth across donors was assumed in presence/absence analyses, although this assumption may not hold. The sequencing pipeline was judged likely to have produced a cluster of highly shared sequence variants as a technical artifact. Because the 87-base-pair reads could not distinguish some IMGT-functional V segments, including TRBV6-2 and TRBV6-3, those segments were excluded. Linkage disequilibrium might explain the correlated functional status among segregating V segments, but an unknown experimental factor could not be ruled out. A later analysis found that TCR association rates varied across HLA loci, with DRB1 alleles showing the most associated TCRs and HLA-C alleles the fewest. In an earlier analysis of several hundred of the donors, most TCR beta V segments were observed in productive rearrangements about 87% or about 30% of the time, broadly matching IMGT annotations. A further reported finding was that TCR beta sequences accurately predicted the HLA-A and HLA-B alleles for most subjects in the first cohort. In a later genetic analysis, a missense DCLRE1C variant was associated with V-gene and J-gene trimming of TCR beta chains, and the association was replicated in an independent cohort. Because HLA typing was missing for some donors at each locus, association tests included only the typed subset. The study listed 164 TCR beta chains as associated with cytomegalovirus. It was suggested by the authors that the approach could potentially be generalized to other disease states and immunological phenotypes. A later analysis associated 15,000 to 20,000 TCR beta sequences with specific HLA alleles at a false discovery rate of 0.05. In a later genetic analysis, fewer N-insertions in productive TCRs were reported among donors in an Asian-associated ancestry cluster than the roughly 700-donor mean. A later analysis found that most CMV-associated TCR beta chains appeared HLA-restricted, with HLA associations seemingly driven largely by CMV exposure. In a later analysis, HLA-associated TCR beta chains were found to be more clonally expanded and to have lower generation probabilities than equally common non-associated chains. While some public TCRs were present in many individuals, most TCR sequences turned up only very rarely across donors. Cytomegalovirus status was reported to be diagnosed by the classifier with high specificity and sensitivity in both the original and validation cohorts. Assigning TCR associations to individual alleles was difficult when HLA alleles, especially DR and DQ, strongly co-occurred. A few of the identified cytomegalovirus-associated TCR beta chains were confirmed in vitro to be specific for cytomegalovirus antigens. Immune exposure information for the cohort was limited to CMV serostatus. According to a later analysis, parvovirus B19, influenza, CMV and Epstein-Barr virus appeared linked to several top co-occurrence clusters.

Library preparation was by the immunoSEQ multiplex PCR assay. The multiplex PCR relied on a mix of 60 forward primers for TCR Vbeta segments and 13 reverse primers for TCR Jbeta segments. Amplification of the CDR3 region of rearranged TCR beta genes was performed with a multiplex PCR assay on genomic DNA. Amplified TCR beta libraries were sequenced as 87-base-pair reads on the Illumina HiSeq System. The authors processed their data as follows. A later analysis counted some 74 million unique TCR beta chains across the 650 to 800 repertoires, and some 11 million of these chains were shared by at least two donors. A nearest-neighbor algorithm error-corrected the raw reads and collapsed the reads into unique sequences, merging closely related sequences to remove PCR and sequencing errors. Alignment of CDR3 sequences to IMGT reference sequences was used to assign V, D and J gene segments. For a sequence to be retained, a match of at least six nucleotides to both a V gene segment and a J gene segment was required. A rearrangement was called productive if the CDR3 had no stop codons and remained in frame with V and J, and every other rearrangement was called non-productive. Following IMGT convention, CDR3 was defined as the stretch from the second conserved V-encoded cysteine to the conserved J-encoded phenylalanine. Sequences without an unambiguous match to a single V gene segment were excluded from the earlier analysis of a few hundred of the donors. In an earlier analysis of roughly 500 of the donors, V segments were called functional above 56.7% productive rearrangements and were called segregating when the between-donor standard deviation exceeded 5%. To diagnose cytomegalovirus status from the catalog of TCR beta chain sequences, a statistical classification framework was built. A later analysis assigned V and J genes by comparing TCR nucleotide sequences with IMGT/GENE-DB human TR gene sequences. The TCRdist pipeline was used in a later analysis to assign CDR3 sequences and most-parsimonious VDJ recombination scenarios. A later analysis defined each TCR beta chain by its CDR3 amino acid sequence plus V-gene family, and excluded reads lacking a unique V-gene family. To address suspected cross-contamination and a sequencing artifact, a later analysis removed roughly 640 highly shared, low-generation-probability nucleotide sequences. In a later analysis, a clonal expansion index was calculated for each public chain from normalized within-repertoire ranks of inferred template counts. Generation probabilities in a later analysis came from a VDJ recombination model fitted to out-of-frame rearrangements, and those results were checked against IGoR. In a later analysis, TCR-TCR, TCR-HLA and TCR-CMV co-occurrence was scored with hypergeometric tests, and a repertoire-size bias correction was applied to TCR pairs. A later analysis estimated false discovery rates by permuting HLA or CMV assignments 20 times. In a later analysis, co-occurring TCRs were grouped using DBSCAN, and TCRdist sequence similarity was added for clustering within HLA-allele-positive subsets. Repertoires with fewer than 30,000 or more than 120,000 public chains, plus five repertoires with anomalous nucleotide sharing, were excluded from co-occurrence clustering. In its TCRdb copy, this immuneACCESS table keeps in-frame sequences only and misses some clones. Where compared with another copy, unresolved V genes explain less than half of these, and the others have no known cause. The V and J calls and clone size come from that table; D and trimming were worked out from the DNA. The sample has tens of thousands of clones on record, 75% to 85% of them singletons. About 7% of the sample comes from the top ten.

The cohort comprised around 690 healthy bone marrow donors. At the time of sampling, every cohort member was nominally healthy, though immune exposures that went unrecorded were likely present. CMV serostatus was positive for 289 and negative for 352 of the 666 cohort members, and was not recorded for this donor. A peripheral blood sample was collected from each donor, and TCR beta sequencing was performed on peripheral blood mononuclear cells. The Qiagen DNeasy Blood Extraction Kit was used to extract genomic DNA from the blood cell samples. From its cysteine to its phenylalanine, the CDR3 spans 15 amino acids. The read is trimmed to its CDR3 DNA, 45 bases read in frame from base 1. V was cut back by 4 bases and J by 5 bases, leaving a gap of 17 bases between them. Via the germline V gene, CDR1 is ENHRY and CDR2 SYGVKD. Remarks on this clone: Its target antigen remains unknown. Base qualities are missing; no much larger clone stands one base away.

Material: PBMCs. Here the chain combines TRBV10-3 and TRBJ1-1; a tentative D match to TRBD1 spans 6 bases. This receptor was taken from a human donor in good health. The nucleotides read TGTGCCATCAGTGTTGGTTCCCAGGGGCCAACTGAAGCTTTCTTT. Its protein is CAISVGSQGPTEAFF.